Reported below is one TCR beta chain. This sample stems from a study of shared clonotypes between healthy human individuals. The CDR3 length is 13 residues. Germline V gene sequence: CDR1 SQVTM, CDR2 ANQGSEA. V shed 8 bases and J 3 bases; nucleotides not matched to a gene: 6. Produced via immunoSEQ multiplex PCR; TCRdb's table is partial and in-frame only. The sample includes about 1 million clones, around four fifths seen only once; the top ten take around 1.5%. This TCR was sampled from a man aged 18 to 35 in good health. The J gene is TRBJ2-1, the V gene TRBV29-1; 8 bases align to TRBD1. Sequenced input: memory CD4+ T cells sorted from blood. Subset in this sample: CD45RA-negative fraction. The CDR3 bases are TGCAGCACCCGACAGGGGCTCTACAATGAGCAGTTCTTC. This encodes CSTRQGLYNEQFF.